This record covers a single T cell receptor beta chain. Its recognized antigen is unknown. No base quality values were provided; no much bigger clone lies one nucleotide off. This sample is part of a study of CD4 T cells in lung cancer (dated by TCRdb to the late 2010s). Regarding the complete study: To find responses to candidate mutation-encoded neoepitopes, the study screened blood T cells from NSCLC patients and isolated neoantigen-specific CD4+ T-cell clones and TCRs. Tumor and non-adjacent lung tissue came from a handful of patients undergoing curative-intent resections for stage I-III non-small cell lung cancer. The frequency of neoantigen-specific clonotypes in tumor resections, non-adjacent lung and cultured T-cell products was followed using TCRB deep sequencing. Before blood donation, patients had received treatments including platinum chemotherapy, and some received nivolumab or pembrolizumab. Aged 60 to 69 when blood was donated, the resected patients, most of whom were former smokers, had either lung adenocarcinoma or squamous cell carcinoma.

Trimming costs V 6 bases and J 1 base, and their ends lie 13 bases apart. Measured from the cysteine to the phenylalanine, the CDR3 is 14 residues long. The sequence is cut down to CDR3 DNA, 42 bases in frame from base 1. The germline V gene yields SNHLY for CDR1 and FYNNEI for CDR2. Library creation used the immunoSEQ multiplex PCR assay. Qiagen DNeasy or QIAamp micro DNA kits were used to isolate DNA, and the Adaptive Biotechnology human TCRB sequencing kit was used to sequence TCRB. Sequencing of TCRB libraries was performed on an Illumina MiSeq. The authors' pipeline ran thus. TCRB sequence data were analyzed with the kit provider's software, and tumor enrichment of clonotype templates was tested with Fisher's exact test. TCRdb mirrors the immuneACCESS table, restricted to in-frame sequences. Some clones are absent from its copies; in checked studies, under half trace to an unresolved V gene, and the reason for the others is unknown. Clone size and the V and J calls come from that table; the DNA yielded D and trimming. For this sample the table gives fewer than 6,000 clones, of which 70% to 85% were detected only once. Of the sample, about a sixth falls within the top ten clones.

General conclusions and limits of the study: Rather than memory responses to the cancer, some blood-derived responses might reflect cross-reactivity or in vitro priming of naive T cells.

The sequencing sample was made of lung tumor tissue. The chain is made from TRBV2 and TRBJ2-7; perhaps TRBD2 is the D gene, with 6 bases matching. The TCR sequence derives from a man between 60 and 75 years old with non-small cell lung cancer. The DNA reads as follows: TGTGCCAGCAGGTATACCGGGACTTCCTACGAGCAGTACTTC. This sequence encodes CASRYTGTSYEQYF.